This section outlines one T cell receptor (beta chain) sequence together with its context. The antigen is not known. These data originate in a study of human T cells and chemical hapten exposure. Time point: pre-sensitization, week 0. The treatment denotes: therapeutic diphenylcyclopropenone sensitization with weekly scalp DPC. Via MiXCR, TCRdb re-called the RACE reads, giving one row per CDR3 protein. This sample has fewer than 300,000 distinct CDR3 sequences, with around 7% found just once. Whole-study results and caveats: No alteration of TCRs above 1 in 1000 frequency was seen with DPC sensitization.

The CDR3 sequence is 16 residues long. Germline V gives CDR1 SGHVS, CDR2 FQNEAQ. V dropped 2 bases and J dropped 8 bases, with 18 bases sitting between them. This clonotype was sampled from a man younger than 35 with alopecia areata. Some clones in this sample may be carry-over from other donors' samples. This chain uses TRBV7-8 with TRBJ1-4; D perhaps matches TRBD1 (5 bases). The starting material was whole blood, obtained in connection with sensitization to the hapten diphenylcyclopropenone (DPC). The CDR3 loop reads CASSLQRTKGGEKLFF. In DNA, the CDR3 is TGTGCCAGCAGCTTACAACGGACAAAGGGTGGGGAAAAACTGTTTTTT.